This T cell receptor (beta chain) was found in a study of shared T cell receptors in the human thymus. Profiling relied on immunoSEQ multiplex PCR, and the TCRdb table lists in-frame clones only, not all of them. This repertoire shows just under 550,000 clones, approximately 80% found once; its top ten account for approximately 0.013%. The sample was also reused in another study, on human thymus T cells.

Sequenced input: thymocytes. The sequence was obtained from a boy in the first two years of life with a congenital heart defect.

CDR3 residues: CASSLDRAGELFF. DNA of the CDR3: TGTGCCAGCAGTTTAGACCGGGCCGGGGAGCTGTTTTTT. V gene TRBV27 combines with J gene TRBJ2-2; no definite D call. This CDR3 contains 13 residues. CDR1 and CDR2 (germline): MNHEY, SMNVEV (reference sequence). Deletions cut 2 bases from V and 6 bases from J, with 7 bases between.